The 8 T cell receptor beta chains listed next were all sequenced from one sample in a study of T cell changes during pregnancy in multiple sclerosis. Here immunoSEQ multiplex PCR was the method, and the copy in TCRdb shows in-frame clones only, minus some. The table includes 20,000 to 25,000 clones, approximately 89% detected once. The input for sequencing was CD4+ T cells from peripheral blood mononuclear cells, taken in the third trimester of pregnancy. The receptor set was obtained from a female donor with multiple sclerosis, enrolled in a pregnancy study.

V and J are TRBV27 and TRBJ1-6; D is possibly TRBD1 (5 bases). The V gene's germline CDR1 is MNHEY and CDR2 SMNVEV (reference sequence). The CDR3 covers 12 residues. Trimming took 8 bases from V and 8 from J, leaving 10 bases between them. The CDR3 here is CASGRQYSPLHF. DNA of the CDR3: TGTGCCAGCGGCCGACAGTATTCACCCCTCCACTTT.

This chain links TRBV27 with TRBJ2-1; TRBD2 matches at 8 bases. With 0 bases clipped from V and 7 bases from J, the junction kept 5 bases outside the gene matches. The CDR3 extends over 15 amino acids. CDR1 and CDR2 (germline): MNHEY, SMNVEV (reference sequence). The CDR3 loop is CASSLSIAGWNEQFF. In nucleotides, the CDR3 is TGTGCCAGCAGTTTATCAATAGCGGGGTGGAATGAGCAGTTCTTC.

The chain joins TRBV5-1 to TRBJ2-3; D possibly corresponds to TRBD2 (6 bases). The CDR3 runs 16 residues. Germline V gives CDR1 SGHRS, CDR2 YFSETQ. V shed 2 bases and J shed 4 bases, with 17 bases lying between them. This chain's CDR3 is CASSFSRQTRADTQYF. In nucleotides, the CDR3 is TGCGCCAGCAGCTTTAGTAGGCAGACTAGGGCAGATACGCAGTATTTT.

The chain uses TRBV28 and TRBJ2-1; a weak D match, TRBD1 (6 bases). Germline V gene lookup returns CDR1 MDHEN and CDR2 SYDVKM. V was trimmed by 6 bases and J by 3 bases, leaving 9 bases between them. The CDR3 sequence is 13 residues long. Written as DNA, the CDR3 is TGTGCCAGCAGCGGGGACATCTACAATGAGCAGTTCTTC. Translated: CASSGDIYNEQFF.

The chain recombines TRBV23-1 with TRBJ2-3; maybe TRBD1 (5 bases). TRBV23-1 is classed as an ORF, of uncertain function. The ends were cut back, 6 bases at V and 2 bases at J, with 18 bases in the middle. The CDR3 spans 16 residues. CDR3 sequence: CASSPQALLYTDTQYF. The CDR3 coding sequence is TGCGCCAGCAGCCCACAGGCATTACTCTACACAGATACGCAGTATTTT.

This clone showed up just a few times. V is TRBV10-1 and J is TRBJ1-1; a weak D match, TRBD1 (6 bases). Germline V gene sequence: CDR1 WNHNN, CDR2 SYGVQD (reference sequence). The CDR3 is made up of 13 amino acids. V was pared by 5 bases and J by 5 bases, with 12 bases between. The CDR3 coding sequence is TGCGCCAGCAGTTTAGGGGGTAGAACTGAAGCTTTCTTT. Its protein is CASSLGGRTEAFF.

V and J are TRBV7-6 and TRBJ2-1; D is undetermined. The V gene lost 1 base and the J gene lost 0 bases, with 10 bases spanning the gap. This CDR3 region has 16 residues. Germline CDR1 is SGHVS and CDR2 is FNYEAQ. CDR3 protein: CASSLGSWSSYNEQFF. CDR3 DNA sequence: TGTGCCAGCAGCTTAGGGTCCTGGAGCTCCTACAATGAGCAGTTCTTC. Using reference TRBV7-6 and TRBJ2-1 for the parts outside the CDR3, the full variable domain is GAGVSQSPRYKVTKRGQDVALRCDPISGHVSLYWYRQALGQGPEFLTYFNYEAQQDKSGLPNDRFSAERPEGSISTLTIQRTEQRDSAMYRCASSLGSWSSYNEQFFGPGTRLTVL.

This clone was seen only once. The chain has TRBV13 and TRBJ1-3; no clear D gene. The germline CDR1 and CDR2 sequences are PRHDT and FYEKMQ (reference sequence). This CDR3 contains 13 residues. The V and J ends lost 2 bases and 4 bases respectively, with 6 bases between them. In nucleotides, the CDR3 is TGTGCCAGCAGCTTAAGGCGGGGAAACACCATATATTTT. Encoded protein: CASSLRRGNTIYF.